This T cell receptor beta chain was obtained from a study of T cell repertoires in cytomegalovirus infection. Study-wide context: It was the public TCR beta signatures that indicated both CMV infection and matching HLA type.

Study-level findings and limits: CMV-specific TCR beta clonotypes restricted by HLA-C dominated the ex vivo response.

Each CDR3 protein is one row after TCRdb ran MiXCR on the reads. The sample gives a few hundred thousand distinct CDR3 sequences, over 35% of which show up once; around 46% is in the top ten. J lost 4 bases, V lost 2 bases, and 10 bases had no gene match. CDR3 length: 16 residues. From germline, CDR1 is MNHEY and CDR2 SVGAGI. Comment on this clonotype: Its antigen is not identified.

The sample was cultured PBMCs, taken from culture after CMV antigen stimulation. The sequence was obtained from a human donor in good health (CMV status not recorded). Some clones in this sample may be carry-over from other donors' samples. The rearrangement joins TRBV6-5 to TRBJ1-2; 7 bases are a match to TRBD1. The CDR3 protein is CASSYIRTGGSYGYTF. CDR3 bases: TGTGCCAGCAGTTACATCAGGACAGGAGGCAGCTATGGCTACACCTTC.